The next 26 T cell receptor beta chains were all read from a single sample in a study of T cells in Graves' hyperthyroidism and ophthalmopathy. Amplification targeted TCR beta CDR3 regions from RNA transcripts. The TCR CDR3 first-round RT-PCR relied on the HTBI primer set. A single record per CDR3 protein comes from TCRdb applying MiXCR to the multiplex PCR reads. The repertoire holds about 620,000 distinct CDR3 sequences, around 15% seen once, with around 3.9% in the top ten. The source material was blood. These receptors were obtained from a woman aged 25 to 45 with Graves' hyperthyroidism.

This clonotype was seen ten or more times. The V and J genes are TRBV13 and TRBJ2-7; D remains ambiguous. The CDR3 spans 12 residues. The ends were cut back, 5 bases at V and 4 bases at J, with 9 bases in the middle. Germline V lookup: CDR1 PRHDT, CDR2 FYEKMQ (reference sequence). This CDR3 reads CASSPRLYEQYF. The CDR3 DNA reads as TGTGCCAGCAGCCCCAGACTGTACGAGCAGTACTTC.

This clonotype has a count of ten or more. The chain has TRBV12-3 or TRBV12-4 and TRBJ2-7; D may be TRBD1 (6 bases). The CDR3 contains 13 residues. V lost 6 bases, J lost 6 bases, and 15 bases lay in between. The CDR3 spells CASSNREGGEQYF. DNA of the CDR3: TGTGCCAGCAGCAACCGAGAAGGGGGCGAGCAGTACTTC.

This clonotype has ten or more counts. The rearrangement uses TRBV6-2 or TRBV6-3 and TRBJ2-7; D is unclear. The germline V gene encodes CDR1 MNHEY and CDR2 SVGEGT. V was pared by 2 bases and J by 6 bases, with 5 bases between. This CDR3 has 11 amino acids. CDR3 in DNA: TGTGCCAGCAGTTACGACCGCGAGCAGTACTTC. This translates into CASSYDREQYF.

This rearrangement joins TRBV7-8 to TRBJ1-3, with a possible D match to TRBD1 (6 bases). The CDR3 consists of 15 residues. Looked up from germline, CDR1 is SGHVS and CDR2 is FQNEAQ. V was shortened by 7 bases and J by 1 base, with 14 bases between the two germline ends. The CDR3 sequence is CASTKGGYSGNTIYF. The CDR3 nucleotides are TGTGCCAGCACCAAGGGGGGTTATTCTGGAAACACCATATATTTT.

A word on this clonotype: Since a much larger clone is just one base distant, this may be a read error. J is TRBJ2-5 and V is TRBV28, with 9 bases matching TRBD1. V dropped 6 bases and J dropped 0; count of bases not matched to a gene: 20. This CDR3 has 20 amino acids. Germline V CDR1 and CDR2: MDHEN, SYDVKM. The CDR3 DNA sequence: TGTGCCAGCAGAGGGCAATCCGGGACAGGGAAGGTCACTTACCAAGAGACCCAGTACTTC. Translation gives CASRGQSGTGKVTYQETQYF.

The table lists this clonotype with a few counts. V is TRBV7-9 and J is TRBJ2-2; possible D gene TRBD1, 6 bases. The length of the CDR3 is 18 residues. V was shortened by 6 bases and J by 1 base, with 21 bases between the two germline ends. Germline-derived CDR1 and CDR2 are SEHNR and FQNEAQ (reference sequence). In nucleotides, the CDR3 is TGTGCCAGCAGTCTATACATCTTGACAGGTTGGAACACCGGGGAGCTGTTTTTT. Its protein is CASSLYILTGWNTGELFF.

This clonotype has just a few counts. The V gene is TRBV7-2, the J gene TRBJ1-2, with a possible D match to TRBD1 (5 bases). The length of the CDR3 is 13 residues. V was shortened by 1 base and J by 7 bases, with 10 bases between the two germline ends. CDR1 and CDR2 from the germline V gene are SGHTA and FQGNSA. As DNA, the CDR3 is TGTGCCAGCAGCTTAGGGGGGTTTTTTGGCTACACCTTC. Its translation is CASSLGGFFGYTF.

This clonotype was picked up many times. The gene calls are TRBV12-3 or TRBV12-4 and TRBJ2-7; D possibly corresponds to TRBD1 (5 bases). V was pared by 3 bases and J by 4 bases, with 16 bases between. The CDR3 runs to 15 residues. CDR3 coding DNA: TGTGCCAGCAGTTTGTACGTGGGGCCGGGTTACGAGCAGTACTTC. This translates into CASSLYVGPGYEQYF.

The CDR3 protein is CSVVRTGDEQFF. The DNA for the CDR3 is TGCAGCGTTGTAAGGACAGGGGATGAGCAGTTCTTC. J is TRBJ2-1 and V is TRBV29-1; 9 nucleotides line up with TRBD1. CDR1 is SQVTM and CDR2 is ANQGSEA in the germline V gene. The CDR3 length is 12 residues. V lost 4 bases and J lost 8; bases outside the gene matches: 3.

This clonotype was counted at least ten times. CDR3 residues: CASSRSTPGQRSSYEQYF. The CDR3 DNA follows: TGTGCCAGCAGCCGCAGTACGCCGGGACAGAGAAGCTCCTACGAGCAGTACTTC. J is TRBJ2-7 and V is TRBV7-2; 7 bases are a match to TRBD1. Germline loops: CDR1 SGHTA, CDR2 FQGNSA. The CDR3 consists of 18 residues. The V and J ends lost 5 bases and 0 bases, in that order; junction bases with no gene match: 16.

This clonotype was seen many times. V and J are TRBV6-1 and TRBJ2-1; D perhaps matches TRBD2 (5 bases). This CDR3 contains 13 residues. Trimming removed 6 bases from V and 6 bases from J, with 12 bases in between. CDR1 and CDR2 (germline): MNHNS, SASEGT. For the CDR3, the DNA is TGTGCCAGCAGCTATGGGGAGCCCAATGAGCAGTTCTTC. Its translation is CASSYGEPNEQFF.

The sample holds a few counts of this clonotype. The rearrangement joins TRBV25-1 to TRBJ2-2, with 8 bases lining up with TRBD2. The CDR3 sequence is 17 residues long. Germline CDR1 is MGHDK and CDR2 is SYGVNS. Losses at the gene ends were 1 base for V and 6 bases for J; bases not matched to a gene: 10. The CDR3 nucleotides read TGTGCCAGCAGTGAATGTCTAGCGGGTTGGTTCGCCGGGGAGCTGTTTTTT. Translation: CASSECLAGWFAGELFF.

The chain links TRBV9 to TRBJ2-1; 7 nucleotides match TRBD2. The J segment lost 9 bases and the V segment lost 4 bases, leaving 13 bases of the junction unmatched. Germline V gives CDR1 SGDLS, CDR2 YYNGEE. CDR3 size: 15 residues. The CDR3 DNA reads TGTGCCAGCAGCTCCTCCGGGAGGCCACGGAGTGAGCAGTTCTTC. Protein sequence: CASSSSGRPRSEQFF.

This clonotype was observed at least ten times. The gene calls are TRBV12-3 or TRBV12-4 and TRBJ2-7; D gene unclear. Trimming shortened V by 3 bases and J by 5 bases, and 8 bases separated the two germline ends. The CDR3 is made up of 12 amino acids. CDR3 sequence (DNA): TGTGCCAGCAGTTTCATAGAGGACGAGCAGTACTTC. Its translation is CASSFIEDEQYF.

This clonotype was detected many times. The chain carries TRBV6-5 and TRBJ1-2; D is unclear. The germline gives CDR1 MNHEY, CDR2 SVGAGI. V lost 0 bases, J lost 4 bases, and 12 bases lay in between. The CDR3 covers 15 residues. The CDR3: CASSYSSGRIYGYTF. The CDR3 bases are TGTGCCAGCAGTTACTCAAGTGGACGTATCTATGGCTACACCTTC.

This clonotype was seen at least ten times. The rearrangement joins TRBV7-9 to TRBJ2-5; D unclear. The CDR3 extends over 11 amino acids. Between the trimmed V and J ends, which lost 5 bases and 6 bases, there was a span of 7 bases. CDR1 is SEHNR and CDR2 is FQNEAQ in the germline V gene (reference sequence). The CDR3 sequence is CASSEEKTQYF. The DNA of the CDR3 is TGTGCCAGCAGCGAGGAGAAGACCCAGTACTTC.

This clonotype was picked up many times. The genes are TRBV7-2 and TRBJ1-2; TRBD1 is a possible D gene (6 bases). V dropped 4 bases and J dropped 7 bases, with 22 bases sitting between them. The CDR3 loop spans 16 amino acids. Germline CDR1 is SGHTA and CDR2 is FQGNSA. The CDR3 bases are TGTGCCAGCAGCTCATCGTCCACGGGGGGCTACAGTGGCTACACCTTC. Translated, it gives CASSSSSTGGYSGYTF.

The chain couples TRBV11-2 to TRBJ2-7; D uncertain. The germline CDR1 and CDR2 sequences are SGHAT and FQNNGV. This CDR3 region has 13 residues. Between the trimmed V and J ends, which lost 5 bases and 7 bases, there was a span of 15 bases. CDR3 nucleotides: TGTGCCAGCAGCCCCCCCGGTAGCCGAGAGCAGTACTTC. Translation gives CASSPPGSREQYF.

This clonotype was observed many times. The chain is built from TRBV9 and TRBJ2-7, with D perhaps matching TRBD1 (5 bases). The CDR3 has 13 residues. CDR1 and CDR2 (germline): SGDLS, YYNGEE. Trimming took off 4 bases at V and 2 bases at J, with 10 bases between the two ends. The CDR3 nucleotides read TGTGCCAGCAGCCAAGACAGCCCCTACGAGCAGTACTTC. This sequence encodes CASSQDSPYEQYF.

This clonotype was recorded at least ten times. This chain joins TRBV6-1 and TRBJ2-7; D unresolved. The V end was cut by 1 base, the J end by 3 bases, with 13 bases between. The CDR3 loop spans 15 amino acids. Looked up from germline, CDR1 is MNHNS and CDR2 is SASEGT. The CDR3 sequence: CASSEVRWQYYEQYF. CDR3 DNA: TGTGCCAGCAGTGAAGTTCGGTGGCAGTACTACGAGCAGTACTTC.

This clonotype has ten or more counts. This chain connects TRBV7-9 to TRBJ2-7, with TRBD2 matching 7 bases. The CDR3 length is 14 residues. Losses at the gene ends were 5 bases for V and 0 bases for J; bases not matched to a gene: 4. Germline V gene lookup returns CDR1 SEHNR and CDR2 FQNEAQ (reference sequence). The CDR3 DNA sequence: TGTGCCAGCAGCGGGGGGGTGGCCTCCTACGAGCAGTACTTC. This sequence encodes CASSGGVASYEQYF. Full variable domain (outside the CDR3, taken from reference TRBV7-9 and TRBJ2-7): DTGVSQNPRHKITKRGQNVTFRCDPISEHNRLYWYRQTLGQGPEFLTYFQNEAQLEKSRLLSDRFSAERPKGSFSTLEIQRTEQGDSAMYLCASSGGVASYEQYFGPGTRLTVT.

The genes are TRBV11-3 and TRBJ1-2; the D is unclear. The V and J ends lost 4 bases and 4 bases respectively, with 19 bases between them. Germline V gene lookup returns CDR1 SGHNT and CDR2 YENEEA. CDR3 length: 16 amino acids. The CDR3 sequence is CASSSSAFGVGYGYTF. The CDR3 bases are TGTGCCAGCAGCTCTTCTGCCTTCGGGGTTGGCTATGGCTACACCTTC.

In its sample, this clonotype was seen many times. V usage is TRBV2 and J usage is TRBJ2-1; D is unresolved. V dropped 4 bases and J dropped 10 bases, with 14 bases sitting between them. This CDR3 is 13 amino acids long. The germline CDR1 and CDR2 sequences are SNHLY and FYNNEI. The CDR3 DNA sequence: TGTGCCAGCAGTGCGATAAGGCGCTCAGAGCAGTTCTTC. Amino acids: CASSAIRRSEQFF.

There are many counts of this clonotype. The rearrangement joins TRBV11-2 to TRBJ2-1; TRBD2 aligns across 11 bases. CDR1 SGHAT and CDR2 FQNNGV come from the germline V gene. V dropped 4 bases and J dropped 10; count of bases not matched to a gene: 6. This CDR3 contains 14 residues. The DNA of the CDR3 is TGTGCCAGCAGCTCAACTAGCGGGAGATTAGAGCAGTTCTTC. It is translated as CASSSTSGRLEQFF. The variable domain in full, completed from reference TRBV11-2 and TRBJ2-1, reads EAGVAQSPRYKIIEKRQSVAFWCNPISGHATLYWYQQILGQGPKLLIQFQNNGVVDDSQLPKDRFSAERLKGVDSTLKIQPAKLEDSAVYLCASSSTSGRLEQFFGPGTRLTVL.

This sequence joins TRBV3-1 and TRBJ2-5; D possibly corresponds to TRBD2 (7 bases). Trimming stripped 1 base from V and 5 bases from J, with 14 bases between. The germline gives CDR1 LGHDT, CDR2 YNNKEL (reference sequence). The CDR3 has 15 amino acids. The CDR3 is CASSQVRGAGETQYF. Written as DNA, the CDR3 is TGTGCCAGCAGCCAAGTTCGGGGGGCCGGGGAGACCCAGTACTTC.

This clonotype occurred many times. J is TRBJ1-1 and V is TRBV27; D gene uncertain. There are 15 residues in the CDR3. CDR1 is MNHEY and CDR2 is SMNVEV in the germline V gene (reference sequence). The V and J ends lost 2 bases and 2 bases respectively, with 12 bases between them. In nucleotides, the CDR3 is TGTGCCAGCAGTTTAATTTACGGCAGTAACACTGAAGCTTTCTTT. Its translation: CASSLIYGSNTEAFF.